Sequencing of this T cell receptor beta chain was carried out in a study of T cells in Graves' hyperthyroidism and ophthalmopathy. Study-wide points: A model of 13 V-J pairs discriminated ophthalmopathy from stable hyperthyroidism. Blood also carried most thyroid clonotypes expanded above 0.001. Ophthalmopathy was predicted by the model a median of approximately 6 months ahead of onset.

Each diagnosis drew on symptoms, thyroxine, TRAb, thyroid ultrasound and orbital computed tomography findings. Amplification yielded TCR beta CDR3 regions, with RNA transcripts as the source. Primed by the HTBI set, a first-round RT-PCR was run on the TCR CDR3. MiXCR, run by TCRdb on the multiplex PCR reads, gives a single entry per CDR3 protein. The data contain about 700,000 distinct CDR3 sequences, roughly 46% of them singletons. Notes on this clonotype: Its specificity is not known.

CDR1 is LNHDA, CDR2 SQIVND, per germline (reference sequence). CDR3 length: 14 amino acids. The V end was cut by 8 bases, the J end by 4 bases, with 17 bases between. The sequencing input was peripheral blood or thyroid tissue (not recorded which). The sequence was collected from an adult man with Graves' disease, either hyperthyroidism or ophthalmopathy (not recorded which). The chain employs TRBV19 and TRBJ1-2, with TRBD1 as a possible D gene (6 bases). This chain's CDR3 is CASVSGAQGYGYTF. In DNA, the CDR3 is TGTGCCAGTGTGTCGGGGGCGCAGGGCTATGGCTACACCTTC.